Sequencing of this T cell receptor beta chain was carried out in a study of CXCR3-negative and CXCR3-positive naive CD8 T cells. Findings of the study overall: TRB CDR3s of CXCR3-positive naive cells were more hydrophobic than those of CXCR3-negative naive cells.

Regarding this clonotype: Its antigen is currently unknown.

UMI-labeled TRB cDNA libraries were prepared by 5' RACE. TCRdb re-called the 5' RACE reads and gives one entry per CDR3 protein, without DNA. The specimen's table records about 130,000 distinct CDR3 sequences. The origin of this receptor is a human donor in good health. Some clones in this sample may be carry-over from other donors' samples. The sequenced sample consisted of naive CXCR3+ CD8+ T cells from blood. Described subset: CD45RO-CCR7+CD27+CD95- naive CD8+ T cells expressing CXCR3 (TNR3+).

The CDR3: CAIGGGGTYEQYF. The V and J genes are TRBV10-3 and TRBJ2-7; as DNA is missing, the TRBD1 call by TCRdb cannot be tested. This CDR3 region has 13 residues. From germline, CDR1 is ENHRY and CDR2 SYGVKD.